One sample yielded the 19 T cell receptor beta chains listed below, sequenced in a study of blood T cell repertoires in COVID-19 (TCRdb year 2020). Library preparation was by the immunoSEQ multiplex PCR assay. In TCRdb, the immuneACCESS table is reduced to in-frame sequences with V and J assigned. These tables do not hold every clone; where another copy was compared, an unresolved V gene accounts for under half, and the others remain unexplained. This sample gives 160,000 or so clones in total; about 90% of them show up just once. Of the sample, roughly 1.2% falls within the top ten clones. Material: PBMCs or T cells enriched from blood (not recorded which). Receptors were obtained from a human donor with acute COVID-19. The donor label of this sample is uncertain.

The CDR3 bases are TGTGCCAGCAGTTACTCGGAGGGGGCGAATGGCTACACCTTC. Translation gives CASSYSEGANGYTF. The chain couples TRBV6-5 to TRBJ1-2; 7 nucleotides match TRBD1. The CDR3 covers 14 residues. The junction had 4 bases not matched to a gene; V was cut back by 0 bases and J by 6 bases. From germline, CDR1 is MNHEY and CDR2 SVGAGI.

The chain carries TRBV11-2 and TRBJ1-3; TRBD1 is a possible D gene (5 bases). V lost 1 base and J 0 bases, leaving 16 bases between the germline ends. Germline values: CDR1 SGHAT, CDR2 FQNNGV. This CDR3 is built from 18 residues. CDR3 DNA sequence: TGTGCCAGCAGCTTAGTTGGGACGGGGGTCCTCTCTGGAAACACCATATATTTT. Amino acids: CASSLVGTGVLSGNTIYF.

CDR3: CASSSTGTSGGAPAKNIQYF. CDR3 sequence (DNA): TGTGCCAGCAGCTCAACCGGGACTAGCGGGGGGGCACCGGCCAAAAACATTCAGTACTTC. The chain is built from TRBV5-5 and TRBJ2-4; 16 bases line up with TRBD2. The CDR3 is 20 residues long. V dropped 3 bases and J dropped 1; count of bases not matched to a gene: 10. Germline assignment: CDR1 SGHKS and CDR2 YYEKEE (reference sequence).

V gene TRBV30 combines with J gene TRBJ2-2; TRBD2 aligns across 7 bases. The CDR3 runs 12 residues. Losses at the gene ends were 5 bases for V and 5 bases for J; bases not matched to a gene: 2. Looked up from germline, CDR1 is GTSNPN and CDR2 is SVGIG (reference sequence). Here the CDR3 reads CAWGEGTGELFF. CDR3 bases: TGTGCCTGGGGGGAGGGGACCGGGGAGCTGTTTTTT. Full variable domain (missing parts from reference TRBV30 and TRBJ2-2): SQTIHQWPATLVQPVGSPLSLECTVEGTSNPNLYWYRQAAGRGLQLLFYSVGIGQISSEVPQNLSASRPQDRQFILSSKKLLLSDSGFYLCAWGEGTGELFFGEGSRLTVL.

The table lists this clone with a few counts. The CDR3 DNA reads as TGCGCCAGCAGCTTGGGGGACAGGGGTCTATCGGACACCTTC. Its translation: CASSLGDRGLSDTF. The V and J genes are TRBV5-1 and TRBJ1-2; 10 nucleotides align to TRBD1. Germline CDR1 SGHRS, CDR2 YFSETQ. V lost 0 bases to trimming and J lost 12 bases; unmatched junction nucleotides: 8. CDR3 length: 14 residues.

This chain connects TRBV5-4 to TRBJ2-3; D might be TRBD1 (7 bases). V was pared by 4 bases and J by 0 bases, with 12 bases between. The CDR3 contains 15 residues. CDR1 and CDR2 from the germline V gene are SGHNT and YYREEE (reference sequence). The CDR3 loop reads CASSAGQPSTDTQYF. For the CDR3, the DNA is TGTGCCAGCAGCGCGGGACAGCCTAGCACAGATACGCAGTATTTT.

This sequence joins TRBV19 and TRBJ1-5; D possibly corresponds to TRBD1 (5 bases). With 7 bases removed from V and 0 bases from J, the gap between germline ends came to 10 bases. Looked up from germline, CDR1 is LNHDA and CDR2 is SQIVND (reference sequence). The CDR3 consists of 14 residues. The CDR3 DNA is TGTGCCAGTACGGTGGGACTTAGCAATCAGCCCCAGCATTTT. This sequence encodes CASTVGLSNQPQHF.

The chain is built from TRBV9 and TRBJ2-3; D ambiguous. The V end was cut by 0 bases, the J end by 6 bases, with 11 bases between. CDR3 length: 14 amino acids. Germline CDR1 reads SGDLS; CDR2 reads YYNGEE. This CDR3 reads CASSVGAYRDTQYF. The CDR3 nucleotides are TGTGCCAGCAGCGTAGGGGCCTACCGCGATACGCAGTATTTT.

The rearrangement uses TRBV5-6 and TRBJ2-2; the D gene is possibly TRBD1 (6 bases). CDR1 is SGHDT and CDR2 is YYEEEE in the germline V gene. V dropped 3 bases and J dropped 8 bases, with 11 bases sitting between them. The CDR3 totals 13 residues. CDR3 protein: CASSWGPTGELFF. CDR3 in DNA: TGTGCCAGCAGCTGGGGGCCAACAGGGGAGCTGTTTTTT.

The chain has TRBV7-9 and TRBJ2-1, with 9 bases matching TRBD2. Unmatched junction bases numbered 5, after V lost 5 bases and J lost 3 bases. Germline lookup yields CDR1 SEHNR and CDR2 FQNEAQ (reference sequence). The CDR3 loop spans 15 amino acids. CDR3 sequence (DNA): TGTGCCAGCAGCCCCCTGCGGGGGGGCTACAATGAGCAGTTCTTC. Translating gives CASSPLRGGYNEQFF.

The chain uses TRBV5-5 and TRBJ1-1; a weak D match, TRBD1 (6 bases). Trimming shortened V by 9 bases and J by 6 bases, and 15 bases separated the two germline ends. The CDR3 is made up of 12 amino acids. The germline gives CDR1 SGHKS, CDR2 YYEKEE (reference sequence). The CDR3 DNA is TGTGCCACCGAGGGGGACGAGCCTGAAGCTTTCTTT. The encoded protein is CATEGDEPEAFF.

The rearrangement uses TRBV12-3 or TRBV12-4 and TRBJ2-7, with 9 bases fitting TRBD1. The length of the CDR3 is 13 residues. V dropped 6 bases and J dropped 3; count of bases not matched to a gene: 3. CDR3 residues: CASSLTGGYEQYF. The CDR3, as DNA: TGTGCCAGCAGCCTGACAGGGGGCTACGAGCAGTACTTC.

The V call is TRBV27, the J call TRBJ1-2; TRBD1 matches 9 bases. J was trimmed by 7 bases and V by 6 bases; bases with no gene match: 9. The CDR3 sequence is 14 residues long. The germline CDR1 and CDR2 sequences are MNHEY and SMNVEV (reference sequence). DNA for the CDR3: TGTGCCAGCAGCCCCGCAACAGGGGGCTCTGGCTACACCTTC. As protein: CASSPATGGSGYTF.

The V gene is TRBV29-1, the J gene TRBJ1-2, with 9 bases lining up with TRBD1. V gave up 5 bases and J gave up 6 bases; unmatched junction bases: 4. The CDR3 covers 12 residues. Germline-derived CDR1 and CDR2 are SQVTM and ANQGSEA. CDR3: CSVSRTGDGYTF. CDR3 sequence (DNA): TGCAGCGTTTCCCGGACAGGGGATGGCTACACCTTC.

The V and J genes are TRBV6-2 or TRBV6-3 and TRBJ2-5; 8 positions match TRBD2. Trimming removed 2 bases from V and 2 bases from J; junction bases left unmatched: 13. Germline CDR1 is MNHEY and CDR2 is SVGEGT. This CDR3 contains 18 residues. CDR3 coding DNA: TGTGCCAGCAGTTACCTCAGGGGCTTAGTAGCGGGGCAAGAGACCCAGTACTTC. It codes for CASSYLRGLVAGQETQYF.

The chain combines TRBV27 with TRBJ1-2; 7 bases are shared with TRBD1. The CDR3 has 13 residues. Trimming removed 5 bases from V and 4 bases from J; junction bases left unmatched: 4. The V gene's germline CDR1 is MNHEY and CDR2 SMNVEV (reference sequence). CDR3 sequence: CASSRQGGYGYTF. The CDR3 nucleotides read TGTGCCAGCAGTAGACAGGGTGGCTATGGCTACACCTTC.

The CDR3 DNA sequence: TGTGCCAGCAGCCCGACAGGGGGCCCCTCTCCCTACGAGCAGTACTTC. It translates to CASSPTGGPSPYEQYF. The chain joins TRBV7-3 to TRBJ2-7; 10 bases line up with TRBD1. The CDR3 length is 16 residues. Germline V gives CDR1 SGHTA, CDR2 FQGTGA. V lost 5 bases, J lost 2 bases, and 9 bases stayed unmatched.

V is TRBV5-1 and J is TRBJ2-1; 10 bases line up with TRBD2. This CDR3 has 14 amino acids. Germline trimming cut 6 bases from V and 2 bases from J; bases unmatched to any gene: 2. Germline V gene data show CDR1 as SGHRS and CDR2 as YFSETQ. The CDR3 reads CASTGTSAYNEQFF. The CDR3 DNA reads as TGCGCCAGCACCGGGACTAGCGCCTACAATGAGCAGTTCTTC.

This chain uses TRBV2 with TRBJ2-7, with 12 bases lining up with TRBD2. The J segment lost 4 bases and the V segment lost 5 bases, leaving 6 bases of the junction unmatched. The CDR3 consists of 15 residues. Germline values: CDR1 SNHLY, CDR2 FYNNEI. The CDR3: CASSPGLAGIYEQYF. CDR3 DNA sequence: TGTGCCAGCAGTCCCGGACTAGCGGGGATATACGAGCAGTACTTC.